This entry describes one T cell receptor (beta chain). The antigen remains undetermined. Germline and junction disagree at one end, which may indicate a read error. This CDR3 contains 16 residues. Looked up from germline, CDR1 is SGDLS and CDR2 is YYNGEE. This specimen belongs to a study of blood T cells in healthy people across ages. Findings and limits, study-wide: Roughly linear age-related decline in beta diversity appeared, significant by age about 37.

For the second PCR, which ran for roughly 7 to 11 cycles, a sample-barcoded 5' primer and a J-beta primer mix were used. TCRdb recomputed calls from the 5' RACE reads with MiXCR, one row per CDR3 protein. Here the sample spans over 950,000 distinct CDR3 sequences, more than 30% being singletons. The receptor comes from a man younger than 35 in good health. The chain carries TRBV9 and TRBJ2-5; TRBD2 is a possible D gene (6 bases). Material for sequencing was blood. CDR3 residues: CANSGPRRPHQETQYF. The DNA for the CDR3 is TGTGCCAACAGCGGGCCCAGGAGGCCCCACCAAGAGACCCAGTACTTC. The full variable domain, completed using reference TRBV9 and TRBJ2-5, is DSGVTQTPKHLITATGQRVTLRCSPRSGDLSVYWYQQSLDQGLQFLIQYYNGEERAKGNILERFSAQQFPDLHSELNLSSLELGDSALYFCANSGPRRPHQETQYFGPGTRLLVL.